This T cell receptor (beta chain) was identified in a study of CD8 T cells in Susac syndrome. Study at large: Sequenced Susac syndrome patients included about 6 with active disease and eight who were in remission.

Germline V gene sequence: CDR1 LNHDA, CDR2 SQIVND (reference sequence). V lost 5 bases to trimming and J lost 4 bases; unmatched junction nucleotides: 3. The CDR3 spans 13 residues. From blood CD8+ and CD4+ T cells, the TCR beta chain was sequenced. With random hexamers, reverse transcription was performed on roughly 0.45 to 1 ug of RNA. TCRdb re-derived calls from the immunoSEQ multiplex PCR reads in MiXCR, one entry per CDR3 protein. The sample includes about 90,000 distinct CDR3 sequences, roughly 95% seen only once; the top ten take around 0.62%. The source of this sequence is a human donor with Susac syndrome. The V call is TRBV19, the J call TRBJ1-2; 8 bases match TRBD1. Sequencing was performed on CD8+ T cells from PBMCs. CDR3 sequence: CASSPGTGYGYTF. The CDR3 DNA follows: TGTGCCAGTAGTCCCGGGACAGGCTATGGCTACACCTTC.